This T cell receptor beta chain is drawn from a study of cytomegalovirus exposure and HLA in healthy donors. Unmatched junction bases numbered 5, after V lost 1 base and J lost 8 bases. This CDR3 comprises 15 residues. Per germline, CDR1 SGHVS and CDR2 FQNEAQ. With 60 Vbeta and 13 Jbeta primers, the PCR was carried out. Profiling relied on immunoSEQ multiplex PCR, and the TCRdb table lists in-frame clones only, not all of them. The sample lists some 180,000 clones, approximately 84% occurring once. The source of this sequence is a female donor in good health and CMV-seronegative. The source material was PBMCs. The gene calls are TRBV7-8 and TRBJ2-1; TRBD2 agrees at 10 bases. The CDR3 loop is CASSLVAGGLYEQFF. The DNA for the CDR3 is TGTGCCAGCAGCTTAGTAGCGGGAGGCTTATATGAGCAGTTCTTC.